The clone carrying this T cell receptor beta chain appeared a few times. Its specificity is not known. TCRdb re-analysed the 5' RACE reads in MiXCR, keeping a single row per CDR3 protein. The sample holds around 470,000 distinct CDR3 sequences, 14% seen once. These data are taken from a study of identical twins. General study findings and limits: Insertion counts were lower in abundant cord blood beta clonotypes, a trend that memory repertoires did not show.

The CDR3 extends over 15 amino acids. The junction had 9 bases not matched to a gene; V was cut back by 7 bases and J by 9 bases. The germline V gene encodes CDR1 MNHEY and CDR2 SVGEGT. The same sample was also studied in work on yellow fever vaccine responses in identical twins.

This receptor was obtained from a woman between 18 and 29 years old in good health. The V gene is TRBV6-2 or TRBV6-3, the J gene TRBJ2-1; TRBD2 aligns across 13 bases. The sample taken for sequencing was CD4+ T cells sorted from blood. In DNA, the CDR3 is TGTGCCAGCAACCAACTAGGACTAGCGGGAGCTGAGCAGTTCTTC. Encoded protein: CASNQLGLAGAEQFF.